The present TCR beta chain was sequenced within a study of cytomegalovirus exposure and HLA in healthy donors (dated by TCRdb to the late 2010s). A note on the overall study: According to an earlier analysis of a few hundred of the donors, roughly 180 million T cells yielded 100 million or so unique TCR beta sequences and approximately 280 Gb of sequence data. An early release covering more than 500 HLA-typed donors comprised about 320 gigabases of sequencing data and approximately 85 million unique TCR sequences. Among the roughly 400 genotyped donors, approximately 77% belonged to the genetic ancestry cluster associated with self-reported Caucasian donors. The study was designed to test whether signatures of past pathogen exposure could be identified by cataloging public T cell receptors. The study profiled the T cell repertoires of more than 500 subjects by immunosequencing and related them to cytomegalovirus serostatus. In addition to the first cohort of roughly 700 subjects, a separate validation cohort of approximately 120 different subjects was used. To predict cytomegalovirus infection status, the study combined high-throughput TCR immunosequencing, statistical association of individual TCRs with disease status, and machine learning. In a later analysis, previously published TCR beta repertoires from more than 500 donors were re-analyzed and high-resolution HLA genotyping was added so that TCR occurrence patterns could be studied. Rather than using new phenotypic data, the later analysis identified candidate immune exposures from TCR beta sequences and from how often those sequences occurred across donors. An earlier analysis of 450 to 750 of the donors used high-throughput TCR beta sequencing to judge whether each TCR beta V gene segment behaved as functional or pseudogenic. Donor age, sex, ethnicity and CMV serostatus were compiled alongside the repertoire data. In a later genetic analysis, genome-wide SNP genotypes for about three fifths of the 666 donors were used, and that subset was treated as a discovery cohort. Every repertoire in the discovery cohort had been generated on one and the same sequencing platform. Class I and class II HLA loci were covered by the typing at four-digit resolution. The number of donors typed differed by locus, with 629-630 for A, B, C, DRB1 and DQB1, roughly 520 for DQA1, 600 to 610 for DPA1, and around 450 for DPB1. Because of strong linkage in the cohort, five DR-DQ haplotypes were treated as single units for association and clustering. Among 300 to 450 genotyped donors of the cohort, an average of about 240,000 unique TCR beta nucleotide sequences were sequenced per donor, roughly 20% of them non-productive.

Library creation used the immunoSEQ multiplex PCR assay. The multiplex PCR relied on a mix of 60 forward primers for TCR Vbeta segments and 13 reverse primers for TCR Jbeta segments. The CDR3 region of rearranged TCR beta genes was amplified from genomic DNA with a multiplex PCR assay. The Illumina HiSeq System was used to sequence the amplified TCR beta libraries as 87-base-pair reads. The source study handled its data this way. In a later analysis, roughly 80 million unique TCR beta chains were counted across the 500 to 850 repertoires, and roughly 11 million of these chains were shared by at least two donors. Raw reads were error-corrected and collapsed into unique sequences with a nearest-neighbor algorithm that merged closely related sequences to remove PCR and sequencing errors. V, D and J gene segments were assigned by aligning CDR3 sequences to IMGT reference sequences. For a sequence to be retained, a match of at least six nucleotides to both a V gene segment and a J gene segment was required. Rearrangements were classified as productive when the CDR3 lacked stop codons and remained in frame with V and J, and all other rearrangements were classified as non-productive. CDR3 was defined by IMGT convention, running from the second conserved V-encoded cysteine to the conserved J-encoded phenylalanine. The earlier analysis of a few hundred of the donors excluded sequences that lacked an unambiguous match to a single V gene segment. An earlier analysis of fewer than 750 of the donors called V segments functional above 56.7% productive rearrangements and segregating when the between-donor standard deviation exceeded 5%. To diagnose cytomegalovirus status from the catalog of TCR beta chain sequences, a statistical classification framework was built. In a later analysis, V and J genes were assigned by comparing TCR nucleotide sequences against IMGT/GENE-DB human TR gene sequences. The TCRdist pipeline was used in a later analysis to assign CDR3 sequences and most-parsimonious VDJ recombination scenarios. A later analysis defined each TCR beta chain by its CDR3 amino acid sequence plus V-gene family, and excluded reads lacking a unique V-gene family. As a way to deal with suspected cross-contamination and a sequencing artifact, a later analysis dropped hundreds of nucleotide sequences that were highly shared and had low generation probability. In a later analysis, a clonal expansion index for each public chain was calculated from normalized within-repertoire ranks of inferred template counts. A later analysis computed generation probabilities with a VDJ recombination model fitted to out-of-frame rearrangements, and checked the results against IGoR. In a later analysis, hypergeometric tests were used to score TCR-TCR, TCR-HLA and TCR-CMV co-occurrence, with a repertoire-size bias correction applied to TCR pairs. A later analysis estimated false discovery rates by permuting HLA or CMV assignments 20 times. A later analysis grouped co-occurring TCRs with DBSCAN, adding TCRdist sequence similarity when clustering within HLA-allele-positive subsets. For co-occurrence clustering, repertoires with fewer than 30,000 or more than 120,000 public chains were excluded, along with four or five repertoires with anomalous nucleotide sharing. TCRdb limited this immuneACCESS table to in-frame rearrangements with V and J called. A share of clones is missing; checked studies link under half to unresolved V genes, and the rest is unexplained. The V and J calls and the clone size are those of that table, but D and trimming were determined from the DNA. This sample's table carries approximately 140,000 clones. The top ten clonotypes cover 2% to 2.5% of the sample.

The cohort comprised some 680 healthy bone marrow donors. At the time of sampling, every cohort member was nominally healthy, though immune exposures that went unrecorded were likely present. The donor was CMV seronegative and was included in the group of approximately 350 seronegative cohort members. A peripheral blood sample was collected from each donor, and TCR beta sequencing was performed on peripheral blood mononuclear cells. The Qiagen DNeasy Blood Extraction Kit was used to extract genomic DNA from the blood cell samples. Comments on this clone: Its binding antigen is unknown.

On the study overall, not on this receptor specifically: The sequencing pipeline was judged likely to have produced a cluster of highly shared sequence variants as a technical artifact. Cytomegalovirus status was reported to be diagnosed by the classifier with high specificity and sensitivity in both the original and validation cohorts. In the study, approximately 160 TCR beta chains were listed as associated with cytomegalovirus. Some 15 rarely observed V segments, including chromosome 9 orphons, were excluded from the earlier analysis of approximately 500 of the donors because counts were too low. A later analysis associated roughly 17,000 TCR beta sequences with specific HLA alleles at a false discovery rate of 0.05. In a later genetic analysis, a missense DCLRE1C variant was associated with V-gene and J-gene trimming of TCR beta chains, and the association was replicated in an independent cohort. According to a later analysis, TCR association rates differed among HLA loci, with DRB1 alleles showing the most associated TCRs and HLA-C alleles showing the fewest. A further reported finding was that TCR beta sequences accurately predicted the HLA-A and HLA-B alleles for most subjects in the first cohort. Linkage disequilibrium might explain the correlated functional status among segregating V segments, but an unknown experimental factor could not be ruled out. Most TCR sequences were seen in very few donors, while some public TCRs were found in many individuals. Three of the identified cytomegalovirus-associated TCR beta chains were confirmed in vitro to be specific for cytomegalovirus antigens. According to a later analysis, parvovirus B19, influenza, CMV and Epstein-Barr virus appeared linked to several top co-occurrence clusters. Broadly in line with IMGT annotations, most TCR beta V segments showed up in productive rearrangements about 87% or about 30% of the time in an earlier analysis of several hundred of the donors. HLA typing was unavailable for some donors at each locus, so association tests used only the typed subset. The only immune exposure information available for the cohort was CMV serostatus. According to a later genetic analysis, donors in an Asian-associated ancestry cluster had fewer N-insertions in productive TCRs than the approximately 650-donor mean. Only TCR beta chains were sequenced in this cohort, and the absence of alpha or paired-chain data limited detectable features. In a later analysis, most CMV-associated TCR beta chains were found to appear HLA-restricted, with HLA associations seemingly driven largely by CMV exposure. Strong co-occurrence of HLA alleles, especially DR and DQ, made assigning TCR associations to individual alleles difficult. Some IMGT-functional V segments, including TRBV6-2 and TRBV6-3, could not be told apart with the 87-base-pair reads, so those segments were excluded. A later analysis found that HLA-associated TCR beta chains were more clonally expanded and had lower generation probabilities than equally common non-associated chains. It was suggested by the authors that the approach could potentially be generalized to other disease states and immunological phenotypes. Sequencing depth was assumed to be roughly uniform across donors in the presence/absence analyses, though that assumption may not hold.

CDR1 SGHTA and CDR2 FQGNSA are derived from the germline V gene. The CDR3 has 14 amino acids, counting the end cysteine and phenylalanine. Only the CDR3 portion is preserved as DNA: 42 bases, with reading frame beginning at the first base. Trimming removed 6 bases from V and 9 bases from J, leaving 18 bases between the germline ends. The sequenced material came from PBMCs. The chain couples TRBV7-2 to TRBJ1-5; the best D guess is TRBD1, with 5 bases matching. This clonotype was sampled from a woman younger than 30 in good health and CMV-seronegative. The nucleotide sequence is TGTGCCAGCAGTACGGGGGGAACAATCTTGCCCCAGCATTTT. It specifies CASSTGGTILPQHF.